This T cell receptor (beta chain) is drawn from a study of shared clonotypes between healthy human individuals. General observations from the study: Memory subsets had estimated richness that was generally smaller than that of naive subsets. Only blood underwent sampling, and tissue repertoires likely differ.

On this clone: What it binds is unknown.

Each subset's genomic DNA was split evenly across several immunoSEQ plates. Measured with immunoSEQ multiplex PCR; TCRdb has only the in-frame clones, and not every one. The table includes approximately 2.1 million clones, approximately 93% detected once. The germline V gene encodes CDR1 SGHRS and CDR2 YFSETQ. This CDR3 has 17 residues. V shed 3 bases, J shed 6 bases, and the junction held 8 bases outside the gene matches. The origin of this receptor is a man between 18 and 29 years old in good health. Some clones in this sample may be carry-over from other donors' samples. The sequencing input was naive CD4+ T cells from PBMCs. Documented subset: CD45RA+ positively selected. This rearrangement joins TRBV5-1 to TRBJ2-3; 15 bases are shared with TRBD2. In nucleotides, the CDR3 is TGCGCCAGCAGCTGGGGACTAGCGGGAGGCCCATCGGATACGCAGTATTTT. Protein sequence: CASSWGLAGGPSDTQYF.